This record looks at one T cell receptor (beta chain) sequence and its context. This receptor's antigen is unknown. No base-level quality is on record; no much larger clone is a single base apart. The data are from a study of T cells in Graves' hyperthyroidism and ophthalmopathy (dated by TCRdb to the late 2010s). In the study overall: Peripheral blood was sampled at the time of initial diagnosis, prior to any treatment. After blood sampling, hyperthyroidism patients were treated with methimazole at a starting dose of 30 mg daily, and ophthalmopathy patients were treated with high-dose intravenous methylprednisolone. The 100 discovery patients were randomly divided into training and test sets at a 7:3 ratio. According to the paper, TCR Vbeta CDR3 sequencing was carried out on around 140 peripheral blood samples, which came from under 50 ophthalmopathy, around 74 hyperthyroidism and about 17 progressor patients. Prospective prediction of ophthalmopathy was tested in an independent validation cohort of some 19 hyperthyroidism patients and 17 patients who later progressed to ophthalmopathy. Thyroid tissue and blood T-cell repertoires from about six Graves' hyperthyroidism patients were also compared in the study. A discovery cohort of about a hundred patients, 43 with Graves' ophthalmopathy and 55 to 60 with stable Graves' hyperthyroidism, was used to find distinguishing TCR V-J signatures.

From a lookup of the germline V gene (reference sequence), CDR1 and CDR2 are LNHDA and SQIVND. The CDR3, cysteine through phenylalanine, is 13 amino acids long. Only CDR3 DNA is held: 39 bases, read in frame from base 1. Trimming at the junction amounts to 7 bases on V and 8 bases on J, and the germline ends lie 17 bases apart. Study-wide conclusions, independent of this receptor: A 13 V-J signature model separated ophthalmopathy from stable hyperthyroidism, with approximately 86% sensitivity and 81.08% specificity in cross-validation and 80%/75% in testing. Most expanded thyroid clonotypes (frequency above 0.001) were also detected in blood, suggesting blood repertoires may reflect thyroid immune responses. In validation, progression to ophthalmopathy was predicted by the model with 55% to 71% sensitivity and 72% to 80% specificity, a median of approximately 6.5 months before onset. No statistical method was used to set the sample size in advance, and investigators knew the group allocation.

Amplification of TCR beta CDR3 regions was carried out from RNA transcripts. The first round of RT-PCR for the TCR CDR3 was performed with the HTBI primer set and the Qiagen OneStep RT-PCR kit. A second multiplex PCR round built the libraries, followed by size selection and purification. Libraries were sequenced paired-end with 100 bp reads on an Illumina HiSeq2000. Turning to the authors' computational methods: SOAPnuke was used to process the raw data, with reads discarded if the reads contained adapters or uncalled bases, had a mean Phred below 15, or lacked an exact constant-primer or identifier match. COPE v1.2.5 was used to merge high-quality paired reads, and clonotypes were defined as unique nucleotide sequences. Clonotypes were aligned to IMGT TRBV, TRBD and TRBJ reference segments using MiTCR v1.1. The analysis was restricted to V-J combinations with a frequency above 0.0001, which together covered 98% to 99.2% of the repertoires. A TCS score was defined as the ratio between F50 (clonal expansion) and ExV (chaos), using BLOSUM62-based TCRdist between CDR3 peptides within each V-J. Welch's t-statistics and random forest reduced some 510 V-J features to 13, which were used in a naive Bayes classifier (R e1071). Through fastp at Q25 and MiXCR, TCRdb rebuilt clones from the public reads, retaining in-frame beta chains. A single entry per CDR3 protein holds the most common genes and DNA from its merged rows. The V and J calls and clone size are TCRdb's, not the authors'. Present in this sample are about 350,000 distinct CDR3 sequences, about 14% of which were seen just once. The biggest ten clones account for about 22% of the sample.

A patient counted as having stable Graves' hyperthyroidism if no progression to ophthalmopathy occurred over 18 months of follow-up. The hyperthyroidism patients were between 18 and 65 years old and newly diagnosed, with a disease duration of less than 2 months. The study excluded patients with uncontrolled infections, other autoimmune diseases, pregnancy or lactation. Diagnoses relied on clinical symptoms, serum thyroxine and TRAb, thyroid ultrasound and orbital computed tomography. PBMCs were separated from 7.5 to 10 ml of fresh peripheral blood using Ficoll-Paque density gradient centrifugation. Total RNA was extracted with Trizol reagent, and quality was checked on an Agilent 2100 Bioanalyzer.

The sequenced sample consisted of blood. The V and J segments used are TRBV19 and TRBJ1-2; the D gene is unclear. The sequence came from a woman in her twenties or thirties with Graves' hyperthyroidism. The sequenced DNA is TGTGCCAGTAATCAGGCTGTAGGGTCCGGCTACACCTTC. This sequence encodes CASNQAVGSGYTF. The CDR3 plus the reference TRBV19 and TRBJ1-2 genes for the other parts give the full variable domain: DGGITQSPKYLFRKEGQNVTLSCEQNLNHDAMYWYRQDPGQGLRLIYYSQIVNDFQKGDIAEGYSVSREKKESFPLTVTSAQKNPTAFYLCASNQAVGSGYTFGSGTRLTVV.